This is a list of T cell receptor beta chains from one sample in a study of blood T cell repertoires in COVID-19. Profiled with immunoSEQ multiplex PCR; TCRdb holds only in-frame clones, not every one. The profile covers 250,000 to 400,000 clones, with 75% to 90% appearing a single time and 2.9% taken by the ten largest. The specimen sequenced was peripheral blood. The receptors were sampled from a woman in her twenties or thirties with COVID-19, enrolled during active disease. CDR3s include the opening cysteine and the closing phenylalanine or tryptophan. A D gene is named only where the DNA matches it firmly. For some rows the clone size is stated as once, few or many, or as a class when expanded; others skip it.

TRBV5-1	TRBJ2-7	TRBD1	NA	CASSWTGGHEQYF	TGCGCCAGCAGTTGGACAGGGGGACACGAGCAGTACTTC
TRBV7-2	TRBJ2-1	NA	NA	CASSLVGRPYNEQFF	TGTGCCAGCAGCTTAGTGGGGCGTCCCTACAATGAGCAGTTCTTC
TRBV23-1	TRBJ1-5	TRBD1	NA	CASSHSDRGRDQPQHF	TGCGCCAGCAGTCATTCCGACAGGGGAAGGGATCAGCCCCAGCATTTT
TRBV5-1	TRBJ2-7	TRBD1	NA	CASSGQGFNEQYF	TGCGCCAGCAGCGGACAGGGGTTCAACGAGCAGTACTTC
TRBV4-1	TRBJ1-6	NA	NA	CASSQEKQHNSPLHF	TGCGCCAGCAGCCAAGAGAAACAGCATAATTCACCCCTCCACTTT
TRBV27	TRBJ1-1	NA	many	CASSLQGLGWGTEAFF	TGTGCCAGCAGCCTACAGGGCCTTGGCTGGGGCACTGAAGCTTTCTTT
TRBV4-1	TRBJ1-5	NA	NA	CASSQVRSQPQHF	TGCGCCAGCAGCCAAGTGAGGAGTCAACCCCAGCATTTT
TRBV28	TRBJ2-1	TRBD1	NA	CASSADGTGEFRREQFF	TGTGCCAGCAGCGCTGATGGGACAGGGGAGTTTAGGCGTGAGCAGTTCTTC
TRBV28	TRBJ1-2	NA	NA	CASSTPSGVRYGYTF	TGTGCCAGCTCGACCCCCTCCGGGGTCCGCTATGGCTACACCTTC
TRBV2	TRBJ2-3	TRBD2	NA	CASSVLAGVGDTQYF	TGTGCCAGCAGTGTCCTAGCGGGAGTAGGAGATACGCAGTATTTT
TRBV28	TRBJ2-1	NA	NA	CASSLGAASSNEQFF	TGTGCCAGCAGTTTAGGAGCGGCTAGCTCCAATGAGCAGTTCTTC
TRBV7-9	TRBJ1-3	TRBD1	many	CASSLGTGSSGNTIYF	TGTGCCAGCAGCTTAGGGACAGGGAGCTCTGGAAACACCATATATTTT
TRBV5-1	TRBJ2-1	TRBD2	NA	CASSFTKLAGVNEQFF	TGCGCCAGCAGCTTTACGAAACTAGCGGGAGTTAATGAGCAGTTCTTC
TRBV5-1	TRBJ2-3	NA	NA	CASSLGLSPDTQYF	TGCGCCAGCAGCTTGGGACTTTCTCCAGATACGCAGTATTTT
TRBV7-8	TRBJ1-1	NA	NA	CASSPRNRAVNTEAFF	TGTGCCAGCAGCCCCCGGAACAGGGCGGTGAACACTGAAGCTTTCTTT
TRBV19	TRBJ1-5	NA	NA	CASSATGLSNQPQHF	TGTGCCAGTAGTGCTACAGGGCTCAGCAATCAGCCCCAGCATTTT
TRBV9	TRBJ2-2	NA	NA	CASSPGGGAPGELFF	TGTGCCAGCAGCCCCGGTGGGGGGGCCCCCGGGGAGCTGTTTTTT
TRBV5-4	TRBJ2-3	NA	NA	CASSSYSTDTQYF	TGTGCCAGCAGCTCTTATAGCACAGATACGCAGTATTTT
TRBV10-3	TRBJ1-2	NA	NA	CAISPLLANYGYTF	TGTGCCATCAGTCCACTACTAGCTAACTATGGCTACACCTTC
TRBV11-2	TRBJ1-2	NA	NA	CASSLEGVYGYTF	TGTGCCAGCAGCTTAGAAGGGGTCTATGGCTACACCTTC
TRBV12-3/TRBV12-4	TRBJ1-5	NA	NA	CASRDSLNQPQHF	TGTGCCAGCAGGGACAGTCTTAATCAGCCCCAGCATTTT
TRBV11-2	TRBJ2-7	TRBD2	once	CASSSGLRPVYEQYF	TGTGCCAGCAGCTCGGGACTAAGGCCCGTATACGAGCAGTACTTC
TRBV10-3	TRBJ1-1	TRBD1	NA	CATGQGNTEAFF	TGTGCCACGGGACAGGGGAACACTGAAGCTTTCTTT
TRBV5-4	TRBJ1-1	NA	NA	CASSFASSNEAFF	TGTGCCAGCAGCTTTGCCTCCTCTAATGAAGCTTTCTTT
TRBV5-4	TRBJ1-1	TRBD1	NA	CASSPGTGVTEAFF	TGTGCCAGCAGTCCCGGGACAGGGGTTACTGAAGCTTTCTTT
TRBV6-5	TRBJ1-2	TRBD1	NA	CASTSGRGLRGYTF	TGTGCCAGCACTAGCGGCAGGGGGCTTAGGGGCTACACCTTC
TRBV29-1	TRBJ2-7	TRBD1	NA	CSVQGQSHEQYF	TGCAGCGTTCAGGGACAGAGCCACGAGCAGTACTTC
TRBV12-5	TRBJ1-4	NA	NA	CASATAGVEKLFF	TGTGCTAGTGCCACCGCAGGGGTTGAAAAACTGTTTTTT
TRBV2	TRBJ1-1	NA	NA	CATQQVTEAFF	TGTGCCACCCAACAGGTTACTGAAGCTTTCTTT
TRBV24-1	TRBJ1-1	TRBD1	once	CATSDSPWDRGAFF	TGTGCCACCAGTGACTCTCCCTGGGACAGGGGGGCTTTCTTT
TRBV7-9	TRBJ2-2	TRBD1	NA	CASSLIGTGAGELFF	TGTGCCAGCAGCTTGATCGGGACAGGGGCCGGGGAGCTGTTTTTT
TRBV24-1	TRBJ2-1	NA	NA	CATSDLRGSSYNEQFF	TGTGCCACCAGTGATTTGCGAGGGAGCTCCTACAATGAGCAGTTCTTC
TRBV19	TRBJ1-2	TRBD1	few	CASTGTVYGYTF	TGTGCCAGTACCGGGACAGTCTATGGCTACACCTTC
TRBV5-1	TRBJ2-1	TRBD2	NA	CASSLASGGGNEQFF	TGCGCCAGCAGCTTGGCTAGCGGGGGAGGGAATGAGCAGTTCTTC
TRBV6-6	TRBJ1-1	NA	once	CASSTEGMNTEAFF	TGTGCCAGCAGTACGGAGGGTATGAACACTGAAGCTTTCTTT
TRBV30	TRBJ1-1	NA	few	CAWSDLALKAFF	TGTGCCTGGAGTGACCTAGCTCTCAAGGCTTTCTTT
TRBV2	TRBJ2-7	NA	NA	CASILDPGLLSYEQYF	TGTGCCAGCATACTCGACCCGGGACTCCTCTCCTACGAGCAGTACTTC
TRBV18	TRBJ1-2	NA	NA	CASSFEGRGYGYTF	TGTGCCAGCTCATTCGAAGGCAGGGGCTATGGCTACACCTTC
TRBV3-1/TRBV3-2	TRBJ2-2	NA	NA	CASSLIGGAPAVGELFF	TGTGCCAGCAGCCTTATTGGGGGGGCGCCTGCAGTAGGGGAGCTGTTTTTT
TRBV5-1	TRBJ1-1	NA	NA	CASSLTSGSTEAFF	TGCGCCAGCAGCTTGACATCGGGGAGCACTGAAGCTTTCTTT
TRBV30	TRBJ1-1	NA	NA	CAWSDRSGAFF	TGTGCCTGGAGCGACAGGTCGGGAGCTTTCTTT
TRBV9	TRBJ2-7	TRBD2	NA	CASSRGTSGSYEQYF	TGTGCCAGCAGCCGCGGGACTAGCGGGAGTTACGAGCAGTACTTC
TRBV2	TRBJ2-1	TRBD2	NA	CATVGLAGVVDEQFF	TGTGCCACCGTAGGACTAGCGGGAGTCGTGGATGAGCAGTTCTTC
TRBV9	TRBJ2-3	TRBD2	NA	CASSGTSPTDTQYF	TGTGCCAGCAGCGGGACTAGTCCCACAGATACGCAGTATTTT
TRBV28	TRBJ1-2	TRBD1	NA	CASTQRAGGYGYTF	TGTGCCAGCACCCAAAGGGCAGGGGGCTATGGCTACACCTTC
TRBV30	TRBJ1-1	TRBD1	NA	CAWRQGAKGNTEAFF	TGTGCCTGGAGGCAGGGGGCAAAAGGGAACACTGAAGCTTTCTTT
TRBV16	TRBJ1-1	NA	NA	CASSFGGKTEAFF	TGTGCCAGCAGCTTCGGGGGGAAGACTGAAGCTTTCTTT
TRBV11-2	TRBJ2-7	NA	NA	CASSLEVPRLYEQYF	TGTGCCAGCAGCTTAGAGGTTCCTCGACTCTACGAGCAGTACTTC
TRBV11-3	TRBJ2-4	TRBD2	NA	CASSLDRGGDDKNIQYF	TGTGCCAGCAGCTTAGATCGGGGAGGGGATGACAAAAACATTCAGTACTTC
TRBV19	TRBJ2-7	TRBD2	NA	CASSLLAGSSEQYF	TGTGCCAGTAGTTTGCTAGCGGGAAGCAGCGAGCAGTACTTC
TRBV5-1	TRBJ1-4	TRBD1	NA	CASSLEPDRGNEKLFF	TGCGCCAGCAGCTTGGAACCGGACAGGGGGAATGAAAAACTGTTTTTT
TRBV9	TRBJ2-7	TRBD2	NA	CASSVDVTSGYEQYF	TGTGCCAGCAGCGTAGATGTGACTAGCGGATACGAGCAGTACTTC
TRBV14	TRBJ2-6	TRBD2	NA	CASSQVRVAGSSGANVLTF	TGTGCCAGCAGCCAAGTCAGAGTAGCGGGGAGCTCTGGGGCCAACGTCCTGACTTTC
TRBV19	TRBJ1-5	NA	NA	CASSITGWDNRPQHF	TGTGCCAGTAGTATCACAGGGTGGGATAATCGGCCCCAGCATTTT
TRBV7-8	TRBJ1-1	NA	NA	CASSLIATGNTEAFF	TGTGCCAGCAGCTTAATAGCTACAGGGAACACTGAAGCTTTCTTT
TRBV7-2	TRBJ1-6	NA	few	CASSLLRSGSPLHF	TGTGCCAGCAGCTTACTCCGGAGTGGTTCACCCCTCCACTTT
TRBV2	TRBJ2-3	NA	NA	CASSVPQWQGGIDTQYF	TGTGCCAGCAGTGTCCCGCAATGGCAGGGCGGGATAGATACGCAGTATTTT
TRBV7-9	TRBJ2-7	TRBD1	NA	CASSLETGHEYEQYF	TGTGCCAGCAGCTTAGAGACAGGGCATGAATACGAGCAGTACTTC
TRBV7-2	TRBJ2-7	TRBD2	NA	CASSLTTSGSYEQYF	TGTGCCAGCAGCTTAACTACTAGCGGCTCCTACGAGCAGTACTTC
TRBV19	TRBJ2-7	TRBD2	NA	CASSTTSGAFYEQYF	TGTGCCAGTAGTACGACTAGCGGAGCTTTCTACGAGCAGTACTTC